This TCR beta chain emerged from a study of cytomegalovirus exposure and HLA in healthy donors. General study results and limits: Analysis was carried out at a later point, and it linked a missense DCLRE1C variant to TCR beta V- and J-gene trimming. Many donors shared some public TCRs, even though most TCR sequences were rare. The study flagged 150 to 200 TCR beta chains as cytomegalovirus-associated.

Researchers ran the PCR with 60 Vbeta and 13 Jbeta primers. Only in-frame clones appear in the TCRdb table, and some are missing; sequencing was by immunoSEQ multiplex PCR. Of around 130,000 clones listed, approximately 80% are singletons. On this clone: The antigen is unknown.

The CDR3 runs 13 residues. Trimming cost V 10 bases and J 3 bases, with 16 bases left between them. Germline V gene data show CDR1 as MNHNS and CDR2 as SASEGT. This receptor was identified in a woman aged 40 to 50 in good health and CMV-seronegative. The J gene is TRBJ2-7, the V gene TRBV6-1; tentatively, D is TRBD1 (6 bases). Source material: PBMCs. In DNA, the CDR3 is TGTGCCACCGGGACACTTCCTATCTACGAGCAGTACTTC. It specifies CATGTLPIYEQYF.